The 10 T cell receptor beta chains given below trace back to one sample, sequenced in a study of Graves' ophthalmopathy and Graves' hyperthyroidism. Researchers took RNA transcripts and amplified TCR beta CDR3 regions from them. HTBI primers primed a first-round RT-PCR, and a second-round multiplex PCR followed. TCRdb passed the multiplex PCR reads through MiXCR, listing each CDR3 protein once. The sample lists about 590,000 distinct CDR3 sequences; about 35% were seen once. The sample comprised peripheral blood or thyroid tissue (not recorded which). The receptors stem from an adult man with Graves' hyperthyroidism.

The chain recombines TRBV20-1 with TRBJ2-3; 9 bases map to TRBD1. CDR1 DFQATT and CDR2 SNEGSKA come from the germline V gene (reference sequence). The CDR3 loop spans 15 amino acids. Trimming took 2 bases from V and 3 from J; bases not matched to a gene: 6. In DNA, the CDR3 is TGCAGTGCTAGATGGCGGGGACAGGGTACAGATACGCAGTATTTT. Protein: CSARWRGQGTDTQYF.

Ten or more counts support this clonotype. The rearrangement joins TRBV29-1 to TRBJ1-5, with D unresolved. This CDR3 is built from 12 residues. Per germline, CDR1 SQVTM and CDR2 ANQGSEA. Trimming shortened V by 4 bases and J by 4 bases, and 8 bases separated the two germline ends. CDR3 coding DNA: TGCAGCGTTGGAGGGTTGAATCAGCCCCAGCATTTT. Residues: CSVGGLNQPQHF.

This clonotype was recorded many times. The chain has TRBV6-5 and TRBJ1-1; D unclear. The CDR3 runs 13 residues. Germline CDR1 and CDR2: MNHEY and SVGAGI. V lost 5 bases to trimming and J lost 1 base, with 8 bases between them. CDR3 in amino acids: CASSHRWNTEAFF. The CDR3 DNA reads TGTGCCAGCAGTCACCGTTGGAACACTGAAGCTTTCTTT.

The V call is TRBV15, the J call TRBJ2-1, with 10 bases lining up with TRBD2. V dropped 1 base and J dropped 4; count of bases not matched to a gene: 7. Germline assignment: CDR1 LNHNV and CDR2 YYDKDF (reference sequence). The CDR3 contains 17 residues. The CDR3: CATSRGGGAGGYNEQFF. The DNA for the CDR3 is TGTGCCACCAGCAGAGGGGGAGGAGCGGGAGGGTACAATGAGCAGTTCTTC.

This clonotype was seen ten or more times. The chain recombines TRBV12-5 with TRBJ1-5; D gene ambiguous. The germline V and J ends were trimmed by 7 bases and 2 bases, with 12 bases remaining between them. The CDR3 consists of 14 residues. CDR1 is LGHNT, CDR2 FRNRAP, per germline. CDR3 DNA: TGTGCTAGTGCTGACGGGAGAGGCAATCAGCCCCAGCATTTT. Protein product: CASADGRGNQPQHF.

The chain links TRBV6-1 to TRBJ1-2, with 7 bases lining up with TRBD1. CDR3 length: 15 amino acids. With V trimmed by 9 bases and J by 3 bases, 13 bases remained unmatched. CDR1 MNHNS and CDR2 SASEGT come from the germline V gene. DNA for the CDR3: TGTGCCAGTTTTGCGCTAGGGGGCGCAGACTATGGCTACACCTTC. It is translated as CASFALGGADYGYTF.

Here the CDR3 reads CASSLAQGSGSGNEQFF. CDR3 DNA sequence: TGTGCCAGCAGTTTAGCGCAAGGTAGCGGGAGCGGTAATGAGCAGTTCTTC. V and J are TRBV12-3 or TRBV12-4 and TRBJ2-7, with 9 nucleotides matching TRBD2. The DNA matches TRBJ2-1 better at its end, which makes the J call doubtful. The CDR3 runs 17 residues.

This clonotype has a count of ten or more. This sequence joins TRBV14 and TRBJ2-5; D uncertain. CDR3 length: 11 residues. Trimming cost V 4 bases and J 3 bases, with 3 bases left between them. Germline CDR1 is SGHDN and CDR2 is FVKESK. CDR3 amino acids: CASSRKETQYF. In DNA form, the CDR3 reads TGTGCCAGCAGCCGAAAAGAGACCCAGTACTTC.

Notes on this clonotype: The junction does not match germline at one end; this may be a read error. The chain has TRBV24-1 and TRBJ1-1; 7 nucleotides align to TRBD1. This CDR3 is built from 15 residues. CDR1 KGHDR and CDR2 SFDVKD come from the germline V gene. In DNA, the CDR3 is TGTGCCAGCAGTGCCCGCGGACAGGCATACACTGAAGCTTTCTTT. It encodes CASSARGQAYTEAFF.

About this clonotype: The junction departs from the called germline gene at one end, perhaps through a read error. J is TRBJ2-2 and V is TRBV10-3, with D maybe TRBD1 (7 bases). This CDR3 is 15 amino acids long. Germline CDR1 is ENHRY and CDR2 is SYGVKD. The CDR3 loop reads CASSSTGLGGGELFF. CDR3 DNA: TGTGCCAGCAGTTCGACAGGGCTCGGGGGCGGGGAGCTGTTTTTT.